Reported below is one T cell receptor beta chain. The entry originates in a study of T cells in Graves' hyperthyroidism and ophthalmopathy. TCR beta CDR3 regions were amplified from RNA transcripts. HTBI primers drove first-round RT-PCR of the TCR CDR3. One entry per CDR3 protein results from TCRdb running MiXCR on the multiplex PCR reads. Found here are 700,000 to 850,000 distinct CDR3 sequences, 35% of them singletons; the top ten hold roughly 30%. Germline V gives CDR1 LGHNA, CDR2 YSLEER. This CDR3 region has 16 residues. Trimming at V came to 4 bases and at J to 2 bases, leaving 9 bases not matched to a gene.

Sequenced material: blood. The sequence was collected from a woman aged 40 to 55 with Graves' hyperthyroidism. The chain employs TRBV4-3 and TRBJ1-1; 8 bases are a match to TRBD1. CDR3 amino acids: CASSRDRGQTNTEAFF. The CDR3 coding sequence is TGCGCCAGCAGCCGAGACAGGGGACAAACTAACACTGAAGCTTTCTTT.